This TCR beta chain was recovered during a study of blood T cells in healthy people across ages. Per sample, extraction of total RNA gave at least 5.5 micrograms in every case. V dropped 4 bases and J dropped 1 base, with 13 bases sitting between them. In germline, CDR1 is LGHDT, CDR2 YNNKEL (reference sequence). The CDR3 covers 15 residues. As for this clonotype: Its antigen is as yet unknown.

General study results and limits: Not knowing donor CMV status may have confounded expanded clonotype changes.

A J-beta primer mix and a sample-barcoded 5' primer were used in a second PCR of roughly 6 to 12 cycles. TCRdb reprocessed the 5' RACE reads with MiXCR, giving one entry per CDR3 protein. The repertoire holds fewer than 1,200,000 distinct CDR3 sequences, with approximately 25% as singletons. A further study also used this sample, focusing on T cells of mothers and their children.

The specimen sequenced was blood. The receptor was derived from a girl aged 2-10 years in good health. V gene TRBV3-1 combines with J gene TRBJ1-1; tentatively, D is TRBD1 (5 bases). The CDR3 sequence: CASSREGRPNTEAFF. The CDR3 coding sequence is TGTGCCAGCAGCCGCGAGGGACGGCCGAACACTGAAGCTTTCTTT.